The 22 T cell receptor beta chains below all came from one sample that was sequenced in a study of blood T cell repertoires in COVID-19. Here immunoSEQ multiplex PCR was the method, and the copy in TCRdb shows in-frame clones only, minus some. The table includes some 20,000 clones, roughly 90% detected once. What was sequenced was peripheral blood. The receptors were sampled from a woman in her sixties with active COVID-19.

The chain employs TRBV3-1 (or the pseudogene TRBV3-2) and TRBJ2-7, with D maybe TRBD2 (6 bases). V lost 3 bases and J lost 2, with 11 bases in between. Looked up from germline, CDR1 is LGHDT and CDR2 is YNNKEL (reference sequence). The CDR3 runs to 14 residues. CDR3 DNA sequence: TGTGCCAGCAGCCACTTGCGGGACCCCTACGAGCAGTACTTC. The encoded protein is CASSHLRDPYEQYF.

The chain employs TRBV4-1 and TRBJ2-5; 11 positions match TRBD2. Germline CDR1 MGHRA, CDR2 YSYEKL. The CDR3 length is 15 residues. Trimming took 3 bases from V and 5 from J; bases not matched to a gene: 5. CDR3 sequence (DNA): TGCGCCAGCAGCCATGGTAGCGGGGGGGTGGAGACCCAGTACTTC. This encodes CASSHGSGGVETQYF.

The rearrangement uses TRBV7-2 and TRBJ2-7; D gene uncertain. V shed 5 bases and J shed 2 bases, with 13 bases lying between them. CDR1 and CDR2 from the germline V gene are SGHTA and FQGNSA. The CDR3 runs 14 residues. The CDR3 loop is CASSLFEPPYEQYF. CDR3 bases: TGTGCCAGCAGCCTATTCGAACCCCCCTACGAGCAGTACTTC.

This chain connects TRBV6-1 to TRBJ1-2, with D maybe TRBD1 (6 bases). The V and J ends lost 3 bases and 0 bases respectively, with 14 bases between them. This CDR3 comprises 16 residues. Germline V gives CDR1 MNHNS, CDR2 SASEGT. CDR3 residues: CASSDSRTAPNYGYTF. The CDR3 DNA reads TGTGCCAGCAGTGATTCAAGGACAGCGCCTAACTATGGCTACACCTTC.

The CDR3 region has the DNA TGTGCCAGCAGCGAGGGGGCGAGGGATACGCAGTATTTT. The encoded protein is CASSEGARDTQYF. The chain links TRBV9 to TRBJ2-3; the match to TRBD1 covers 7 bases. V shed 3 bases and J 6 bases; nucleotides not matched to a gene: 4. Germline V gene data show CDR1 as SGDLS and CDR2 as YYNGEE. CDR3 length: 13 amino acids.

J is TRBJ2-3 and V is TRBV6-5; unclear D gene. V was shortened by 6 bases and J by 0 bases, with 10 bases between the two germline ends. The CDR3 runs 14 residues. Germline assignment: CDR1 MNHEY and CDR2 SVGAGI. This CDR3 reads CASRPVPSTDTQYF. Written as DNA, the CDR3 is TGTGCCAGCAGGCCGGTTCCGAGCACAGATACGCAGTATTTT.

DNA for the CDR3: TGTGCCAGCAGCTTAGATCCCGGCGCAGGGAATGGCTACACCTTC. Its protein product is CASSLDPGAGNGYTF. This chain links TRBV11-2 with TRBJ1-2; the D gene is possibly TRBD1 (5 bases). Per germline, CDR1 SGHAT and CDR2 FQNNGV. V lost 0 bases, J lost 6 bases, and 14 bases lay in between. The CDR3 is made up of 15 amino acids.

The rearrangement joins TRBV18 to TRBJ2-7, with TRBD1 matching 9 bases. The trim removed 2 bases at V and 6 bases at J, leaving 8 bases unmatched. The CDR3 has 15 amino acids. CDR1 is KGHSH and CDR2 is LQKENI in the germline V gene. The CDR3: CASSPIPGTGTEQYF. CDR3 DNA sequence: TGTGCCAGCTCACCAATCCCCGGGACAGGGACCGAGCAGTACTTC.

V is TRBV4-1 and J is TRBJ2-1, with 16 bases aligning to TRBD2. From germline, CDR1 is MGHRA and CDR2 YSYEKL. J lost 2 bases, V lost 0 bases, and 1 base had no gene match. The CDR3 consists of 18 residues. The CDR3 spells CASSQDGTSGGAYNEQFF. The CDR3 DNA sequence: TGCGCCAGCAGCCAAGATGGGACTAGCGGGGGGGCCTACAATGAGCAGTTCTTC.

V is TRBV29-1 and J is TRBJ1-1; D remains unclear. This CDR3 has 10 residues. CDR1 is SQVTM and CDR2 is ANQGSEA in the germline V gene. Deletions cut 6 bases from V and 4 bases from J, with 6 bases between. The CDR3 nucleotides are TGCAGCGTGACGGGCACTGAAGCTTTCTTT. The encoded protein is CSVTGTEAFF.

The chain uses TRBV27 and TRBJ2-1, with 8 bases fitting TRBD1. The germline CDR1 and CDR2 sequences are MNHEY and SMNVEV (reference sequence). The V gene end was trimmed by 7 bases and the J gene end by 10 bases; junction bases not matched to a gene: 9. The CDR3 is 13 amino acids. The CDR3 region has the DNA TGTGCCAGCACCCAGAGGACAGGGAGGGAGCAGTTCTTC. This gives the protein CASTQRTGREQFF.

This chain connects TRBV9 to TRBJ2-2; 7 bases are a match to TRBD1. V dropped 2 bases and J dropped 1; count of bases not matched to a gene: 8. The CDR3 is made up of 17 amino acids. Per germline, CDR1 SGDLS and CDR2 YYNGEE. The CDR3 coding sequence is TGTGCCAGCAGCGTCGGTGGGGCAGGGGGGAACACCGGGGAGCTGTTTTTT. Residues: CASSVGGAGGNTGELFF.

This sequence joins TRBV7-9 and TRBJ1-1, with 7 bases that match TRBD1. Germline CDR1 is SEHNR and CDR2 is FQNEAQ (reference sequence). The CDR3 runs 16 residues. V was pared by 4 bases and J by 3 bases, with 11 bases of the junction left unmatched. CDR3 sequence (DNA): TGTGCCAGCAGCTCCCACGGAGGGGGCGCGTACACTGAAGCTTTCTTT. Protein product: CASSSHGGGAYTEAFF.

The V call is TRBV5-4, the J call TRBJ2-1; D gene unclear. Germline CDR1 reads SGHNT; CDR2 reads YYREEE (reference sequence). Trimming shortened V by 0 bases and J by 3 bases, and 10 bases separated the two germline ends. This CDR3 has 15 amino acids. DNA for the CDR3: TGTGCCAGCAGCTTGGTCGGTAGTTTCTACAATGAGCAGTTCTTC. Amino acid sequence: CASSLVGSFYNEQFF. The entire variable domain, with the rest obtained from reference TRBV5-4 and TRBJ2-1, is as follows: ETGVTQSPTHLIKTRGQQVTLRCSSQSGHNTVSWYQQALGQGPQFIFQYYREEENGRGNFPPRFSGLQFPNYSSELNVNALELDDSALYLCASSLVGSFYNEQFFGPGTRLTVL.

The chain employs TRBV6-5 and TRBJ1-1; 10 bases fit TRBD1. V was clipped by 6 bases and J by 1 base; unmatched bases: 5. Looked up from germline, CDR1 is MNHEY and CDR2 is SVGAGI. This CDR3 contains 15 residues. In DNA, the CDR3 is TGTGCCAGCAGGACAGGGGGCGCGAAGAACACTGAAGCTTTCTTT. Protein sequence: CASRTGGAKNTEAFF.

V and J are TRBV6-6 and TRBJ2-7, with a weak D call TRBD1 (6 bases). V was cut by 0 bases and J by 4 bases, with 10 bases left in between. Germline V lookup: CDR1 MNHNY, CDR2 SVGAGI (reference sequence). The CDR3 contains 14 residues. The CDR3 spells CASSYSPTGYEQYF. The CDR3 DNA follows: TGTGCCAGCAGTTACTCGCCCACAGGGTACGAGCAGTACTTC.

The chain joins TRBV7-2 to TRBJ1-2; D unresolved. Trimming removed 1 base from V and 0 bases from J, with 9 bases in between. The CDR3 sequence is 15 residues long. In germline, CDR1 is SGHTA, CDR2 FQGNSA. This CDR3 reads CASSLGPVANYGYTF. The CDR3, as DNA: TGTGCCAGCAGCTTAGGTCCGGTAGCTAACTATGGCTACACCTTC.

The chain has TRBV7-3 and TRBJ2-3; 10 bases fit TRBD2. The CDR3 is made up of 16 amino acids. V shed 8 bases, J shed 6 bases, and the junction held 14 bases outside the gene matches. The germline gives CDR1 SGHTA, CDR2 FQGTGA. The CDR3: CASSPERGGLIDTQYF. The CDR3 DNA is TGTGCCAGCTCACCCGAGCGGGGGGGCTTAATCGATACGCAGTATTTT.

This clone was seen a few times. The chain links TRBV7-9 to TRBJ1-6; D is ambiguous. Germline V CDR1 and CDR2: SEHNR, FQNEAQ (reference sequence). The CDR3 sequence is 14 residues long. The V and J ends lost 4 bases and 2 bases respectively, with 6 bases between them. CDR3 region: CASSSQTYNSPLHF. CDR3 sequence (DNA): TGTGCCAGCAGCTCACAGACCTATAATTCACCCCTCCACTTT.

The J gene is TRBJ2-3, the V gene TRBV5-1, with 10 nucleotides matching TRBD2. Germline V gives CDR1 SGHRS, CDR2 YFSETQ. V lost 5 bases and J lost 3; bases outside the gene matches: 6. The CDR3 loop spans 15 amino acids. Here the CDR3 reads CASRRPSGGTDTQYF. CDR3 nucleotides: TGCGCCAGCAGACGGCCTAGCGGGGGTACAGATACGCAGTATTTT.

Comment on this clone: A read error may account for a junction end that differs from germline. CDR3 sequence: CASSLVFWGQGTTPNTGELFF. CDR3 bases: TGTGCTAGCAGCTTAGTGTTTTGGGGACAGGGTACAACACCGAACACCGGGGAGCTGTTTTTT. The chain links TRBV7-7 to TRBJ2-2; 9 bases are a match to TRBD1. The CDR3 runs 21 residues. The germline CDR1 and CDR2 sequences are SSHAT and FNYEAQ (reference sequence). Full variable domain (rest looked up from reference TRBV7-7 and TRBJ2-2): GAGVSQSPRYKVTKRGQDVTLRCDPISSHATLYWYQQALGQGPEFLTYFNYEAQPDKSGLPSDRFSAERPEGSISTLTIQRTEQRDSAMYRCASSLVFWGQGTTPNTGELFFGEGSRLTVL.

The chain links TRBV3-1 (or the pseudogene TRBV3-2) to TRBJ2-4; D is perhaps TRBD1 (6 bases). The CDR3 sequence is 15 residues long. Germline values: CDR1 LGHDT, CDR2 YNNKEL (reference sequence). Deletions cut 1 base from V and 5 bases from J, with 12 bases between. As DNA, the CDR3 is TGTGCCAGCAGCCAAGGTTGGACAGCGGAAAACATTCAGTACTTC. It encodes CASSQGWTAENIQYF.